The sample holds one count of the clone carrying this TCR beta chain. This sample is part of a study of STAT5B mutations in CD4+ large granular lymphocyte leukemia. The method was immunoSEQ multiplex PCR; TCRdb's version includes in-frame clones alone and lacks a portion of them. The sample holds 45,000 to 55,000 clones; just over 70% are singletons and the top ten take approximately 1.4%. Germline CDR1 SGHTA, CDR2 FQGTGA. V lost 5 bases, J lost 3 bases, and 9 bases lay in between. This CDR3 has 13 amino acids. The source of this sequence is a human donor in good health. The sample comprised CD4+ T cells from blood buffy coats. The rearrangement uses TRBV7-3 and TRBJ2-3; D is uncertain. The CDR3 DNA is TGTGCCAGCAGCCTGCTGAGAACAGATACGCAGTATTTT. Its translation: CASSLLRTDTQYF.